This T cell receptor (beta chain) originates from a study of cytomegalovirus exposure and HLA in healthy donors. Whole-study findings and limits: CMV serostatus was the sole immune exposure data available. Follow-up analysis later connected one missense variant in DCLRE1C with trimming of TCR beta V- and J-genes.

Germline lookup yields CDR1 MGHDK and CDR2 SYGVNS. V was cut by 7 bases and J by 4 bases, with 16 bases left in between. The CDR3 is 14 residues long. The PCR employed 60 Vbeta primers together with 13 Jbeta primers. Some clones are missing from TCRdb's copy, which holds only in-frame ones; the method was immunoSEQ multiplex PCR. The sample has fewer than 65,000 clones, approximately 76% seen once. With regard to this clone: No antigen is known for it.

Material: PBMCs. The origin of this receptor is a man between 45 and 60 years old in good health and CMV-seronegative. J is TRBJ1-2 and V is TRBV25-1; TRBD1 is a possible D gene (5 bases). The chain's CDR3 is CASTPSLDSYGYTF. Written as DNA, the CDR3 is TGTGCCAGCACGCCTTCCCTCGACAGCTATGGCTACACCTTC.